The 30 T cell receptor beta chains below all came from one sample that was sequenced in a study of blood T cell repertoires in COVID-19. Measured with immunoSEQ multiplex PCR; TCRdb has only the in-frame clones, and not every one. This repertoire shows roughly 200,000 clones, roughly 83% found once; its top ten account for around 25%. Sequenced material: peripheral blood. The receptors shown here come from a man in his forties with acute or convalescent COVID-19.

The chain carries TRBV28 and TRBJ1-5; D remains unclear. CDR3 length: 13 amino acids. Trimming removed 4 bases from V and 1 base from J, with 5 bases in between. Looked up from germline, CDR1 is MDHEN and CDR2 is SYDVKM. CDR3 sequence: CASSSVSNQPQHF. DNA for the CDR3: TGTGCCAGCAGTTCGGTAAGCAATCAGCCCCAGCATTTT.

V and J are TRBV5-1 and TRBJ1-2; 7 positions match TRBD1. The CDR3 totals 12 residues. The trim removed 5 bases at V and 7 bases at J, leaving 5 bases unmatched. Germline V gives CDR1 SGHRS, CDR2 YFSETQ. The CDR3 reads CASSEGAGGYTF. In nucleotides, the CDR3 is TGCGCCAGCAGTGAGGGGGCGGGTGGCTACACCTTC.

There are a few counts of this clone. The V gene is TRBV27, the J gene TRBJ1-3, with 10 bases aligning to TRBD1. This CDR3 region has 17 residues. Germline V gives CDR1 MNHEY, CDR2 SMNVEV (reference sequence). After removal of 2 bases from V and 1 base from J, the junction contained 5 bases not matched to a gene. The chain's CDR3 is CASSLTGTGESGNTIYF. CDR3 coding DNA: TGTGCCAGCAGTTTAACGGGGACAGGGGAATCTGGAAACACCATATATTTT.

The chain couples TRBV11-2 to TRBJ2-7; possible D gene TRBD1, 5 bases. The germline gives CDR1 SGHAT, CDR2 FQNNGV. The CDR3 is 13 residues long. With 1 base removed from V and 6 bases from J, the gap between germline ends came to 10 bases. DNA of the CDR3: TGTGCCAGCAGCTTAGCCAGGGATGCCGAGCAGTACTTC. This sequence encodes CASSLARDAEQYF.

V gene TRBV29-1 combines with J gene TRBJ2-3; possible D gene TRBD1, 5 bases. Trimming removed 3 bases from V and 1 base from J, with 11 bases in between. Germline V gene lookup returns CDR1 SQVTM and CDR2 ANQGSEA. The CDR3 is made up of 14 amino acids. As DNA, the CDR3 is TGCAGCGTTGAGTCCCAACAGGGCACAGATACGCAGTATTTT. Translated, it gives CSVESQQGTDTQYF.

The J gene is TRBJ1-2, the V gene TRBV6-4; TRBD1 might be the D (5 bases). Per germline, CDR1 MRHNA and CDR2 SNTAGT. There are 15 residues in the CDR3. With 2 bases removed from V and 2 bases from J, the gap between germline ends came to 12 bases. CDR3: CASSDEGVRNYGYTF. The DNA for the CDR3 is TGTGCCAGCAGTGACGAAGGGGTTCGGAACTATGGCTACACCTTC.

This clone has a handful of counts. Other DNA sequences from this sample encode an identical CDR3 as well. The J gene is TRBJ2-2, the V gene TRBV15, with 9 bases that match TRBD1. J lost 4 bases, V lost 3 bases, and 0 bases had no gene match. Germline V lookup: CDR1 LNHNV, CDR2 YYDKDF (reference sequence). This CDR3 is built from 14 residues. CDR3 coding DNA: TGTGCCACCAGCAGGGACAGGGGCACCGGGGAGCTGTTTTTT. Its translation is CATSRDRGTGELFF.

This clone was seen a handful of times. This chain joins TRBV27 and TRBJ2-1; 10 nucleotides line up with TRBD2. Germline CDR1 is MNHEY and CDR2 is SMNVEV (reference sequence). With 7 bases clipped from V and 4 bases from J, the junction kept 7 bases outside the gene matches. The CDR3 runs 15 residues. Here the CDR3 reads CASTLAGALYNEQFF. As DNA, the CDR3 is TGTGCCAGCACTCTAGCGGGAGCTCTTTACAATGAGCAGTTCTTC.

The gene calls are TRBV27 and TRBJ2-7; TRBD1 is a possible D gene (5 bases). The germline V and J ends were trimmed by 6 bases and 3 bases, with 15 bases remaining between them. CDR3 length equals 14 residues. Germline CDR1 reads MNHEY; CDR2 reads SMNVEV (reference sequence). The CDR3 DNA follows: TGTGCCAGCAGCCTATCCGGAAGGGGCTACGAGCAGTACTTC. This codes for CASSLSGRGYEQYF.

The V and J genes are TRBV7-3 and TRBJ2-3; 7 bases match TRBD1. Germline loops: CDR1 SGHTA, CDR2 FQGTGA. Losses at the gene ends were 4 bases for V and 6 bases for J; bases not matched to a gene: 4. The CDR3 contains 13 residues. CDR3 DNA: TGTGCCAGCAGCTCACCACAGGGGGATACGCAGTATTTT. This translates into CASSSPQGDTQYF.

Many counts were recorded for this clone. The rearrangement joins TRBV14 to TRBJ2-6; 8 bases fit TRBD1. This CDR3 has 15 amino acids. Losses at the gene ends were 5 bases for V and 3 bases for J; bases not matched to a gene: 3. Germline V gene sequence: CDR1 SGHDN, CDR2 FVKESK. The CDR3 DNA is TGTGCCAGCAGCTCAGGGGGCGTTGGGGCCAACGTCCTGACTTTC. This codes for CASSSGGVGANVLTF.

This clone was counted a single time. V usage is TRBV5-1 and J usage is TRBJ2-1; 8 bases map to TRBD1. Germline-derived CDR1 and CDR2 are SGHRS and YFSETQ. The CDR3 extends over 13 amino acids. After removal of 4 bases from V and 8 bases from J, the junction contained 5 bases not matched to a gene. This CDR3 is CASSVDRVYEQFF. DNA of the CDR3: TGCGCCAGCAGCGTGGACAGGGTCTATGAGCAGTTCTTC.

The chain links TRBV19 to TRBJ1-2; D not certain. Germline CDR1 LNHDA, CDR2 SQIVND (reference sequence). CDR3 size: 12 residues. Deletions cut 11 bases from V and 4 bases from J, with 14 bases between. CDR3 amino acids: CASRKLAYGYTF. The CDR3 DNA sequence: TGTGCCTCCCGCAAGTTGGCCTATGGCTACACCTTC.

This clone was observed a single time. J is TRBJ1-2 and V is TRBV11-2, with unresolved D. The germline CDR1 and CDR2 sequences are SGHAT and FQNNGV. The V end was cut by 7 bases, the J end by 4 bases, with 13 bases between. This CDR3 contains 13 residues. CDR3 sequence reads: CASTQVISYGYTF. The CDR3 DNA reads as TGTGCCAGCACCCAGGTGATCTCCTATGGCTACACCTTC. The variable domain in full, with the rest retrieved from reference TRBV11-2 and TRBJ1-2, is EAGVAQSPRYKIIEKRQSVAFWCNPISGHATLYWYQQILGQGPKLLIQFQNNGVVDDSQLPKDRFSAERLKGVDSTLKIQPAKLEDSAVYLCASTQVISYGYTFGSGTRLTVV.

The chain combines TRBV24-1 with TRBJ2-1; D is perhaps TRBD1 (6 bases). The CDR3 consists of 16 residues. The V end lost 7 bases, the J end lost 7 bases, and 22 bases lay between the germline ends. CDR1 and CDR2 from the germline V gene are KGHDR and SFDVKD. The CDR3 nucleotides are TGTGCCACCAGCTCAGGGGATGCAGGGTTGAAAAATGAGCAGTTCTTC. Encoded protein: CATSSGDAGLKNEQFF.

V is TRBV5-1 and J is TRBJ1-5; 10 bases line up with TRBD1. The V gene's germline CDR1 is SGHRS and CDR2 YFSETQ. The CDR3 loop spans 15 amino acids. After removal of 0 bases from V and 11 bases from J, the junction contained 8 bases not matched to a gene. The DNA for the CDR3 is TGCGCCAGCAGCTTGGCTACCGGGACAGGGGAGACCCAGCATTTT. Translating it yields CASSLATGTGETQHF.

The rearrangement uses TRBV19 and TRBJ2-2; 8 nucleotides match TRBD2. V lost 7 bases and J lost 5; bases outside the gene matches: 9. Germline CDR1 LNHDA, CDR2 SQIVND (reference sequence). This CDR3 has 15 residues. CDR3 sequence: CASTPSGSGTGELFF. The CDR3 DNA reads TGTGCCAGTACCCCGAGCGGGAGCGGGACCGGGGAGCTGTTTTTT.

The genes are TRBV18 and TRBJ1-1; 7 nucleotides line up with TRBD1. The CDR3 sequence is 15 residues long. With 3 bases clipped from V and 1 base from J, the junction kept 5 bases outside the gene matches. Germline CDR1 is KGHSH and CDR2 is LQKENI. The CDR3, as DNA: TGTGCCAGCTCACCGAGGGGACAGCAGAACACTGAAGCTTTCTTT. Its protein is CASSPRGQQNTEAFF.

Comments on this clone: This sample includes further DNA sequences coding for the same CDR3. CDR3 region: CAWSVGQGSTEAFF. The DNA of the CDR3 is TGTGCCTGGAGTGTGGGGCAGGGTAGCACTGAAGCTTTCTTT. This chain uses TRBV30 with TRBJ1-1; tentative D call: TRBD1 (5 bases). V was pared by 0 bases and J by 4 bases, with 12 bases between. CDR3 length: 14 amino acids. Germline CDR1 reads GTSNPN; CDR2 reads SVGIG (reference sequence).

The gene calls are TRBV12-3 or TRBV12-4 and TRBJ1-1; D is unresolved. The CDR3 length is 12 residues. The germline V and J ends were trimmed by 8 bases and 1 base, with 8 bases remaining between them. As DNA, the CDR3 is TGTGCCAGCCTCGGTCCGAACACTGAAGCTTTCTTT. Translated: CASLGPNTEAFF.

CDR3 residues: CASSSGQGFTHEQYF. CDR3 bases: TGTGCCAGCAGTTCCGGGCAGGGATTTACCCACGAGCAGTACTTC. The V gene is TRBV28, the J gene TRBJ2-7; possibly TRBD1 for D (5 bases). CDR1 MDHEN and CDR2 SYDVKM come from the germline V gene. The CDR3 is 15 amino acids. Trimming cost V 4 bases and J 5 bases, with 18 bases left between them. Using reference TRBV28 and TRBJ2-7 for the parts outside the CDR3, the full variable domain is DVKVTQSSRYLVKRTGEKVFLECVQDMDHENMFWYRQDPGLGLRLIYFSYDVKMKEKGDIPEGYSVSREKKERFSLILESASTNQTSMYLCASSSGQGFTHEQYFGPGTRLTVT.

This clone was picked up a small number of times. The CDR3 reads CSVFRRQMNTEAFF. In nucleotides, the CDR3 is TGCAGCGTTTTTCGGAGACAGATGAACACTGAAGCTTTCTTT. The chain links TRBV29-1 to TRBJ1-1; the D gene is possibly TRBD1 (5 bases). With 5 bases removed from V and 0 bases from J, the gap between germline ends came to 13 bases. From germline, CDR1 is SQVTM and CDR2 ANQGSEA. This CDR3 comprises 14 residues.

This chain uses TRBV2 with TRBJ2-7; 7 bases agree with TRBD1. CDR1 and CDR2 (germline): SNHLY, FYNNEI. The junction had 8 bases not matched to a gene; V was cut back by 4 bases and J by 5 bases. This CDR3 region has 14 residues. CDR3 DNA sequence: TGTGCCAGCAGTGGCAGACAGGGAGCCGACGAGCAGTACTTC. This encodes CASSGRQGADEQYF.

The chain couples TRBV11-2 to TRBJ2-3; D remains ambiguous. Trimming cost V 7 bases and J 2 bases, with 13 bases left between them. Germline V gives CDR1 SGHAT, CDR2 FQNNGV. This CDR3 is built from 14 residues. The CDR3: CASTLWQDTDTQYF. The CDR3 DNA reads TGTGCCAGCACCCTTTGGCAGGACACAGATACGCAGTATTTT.

This clone came up a few times. The rearrangement uses TRBV28 and TRBJ2-1; 11 bases align to TRBD1. The junction had 14 bases not matched to a gene; V was cut back by 5 bases and J by 11 bases. From germline, CDR1 is MDHEN and CDR2 SYDVKM. The CDR3 extends over 16 amino acids. CDR3 in amino acids: CASSQTAGTGGVKQFF. The CDR3 coding sequence is TGTGCCAGCAGTCAGACAGCCGGGACAGGGGGGGTAAAGCAGTTCTTC.

J is TRBJ1-1 and V is TRBV6-5; D unresolved. Looked up from germline, CDR1 is MNHEY and CDR2 is SVGAGI. V lost 6 bases, J lost 7 bases, and 15 bases lay in between. The CDR3 loop spans 13 amino acids. CDR3 loop: CASSYEENGEAFF. The CDR3 coding sequence is TGTGCCAGCAGCTACGAGGAAAACGGTGAAGCTTTCTTT.

This chain joins TRBV9 and TRBJ2-7; perhaps TRBD1 as D (6 bases). The CDR3 loop spans 13 amino acids. Trimming removed 3 bases at V and 7 bases at J, with 14 bases between. From germline, CDR1 is SGDLS and CDR2 YYNGEE. The CDR3 nucleotides read TGTGCCAGCAGCGCTTCACAGGGATTGGAGCAGTACTTC. Its protein is CASSASQGLEQYF.

The gene calls are TRBV19 and TRBJ1-1, with 8 positions matching TRBD1. CDR1 LNHDA and CDR2 SQIVND come from the germline V gene (reference sequence). The V and J ends lost 4 bases and 7 bases, in that order; junction bases with no gene match: 8. The CDR3 contains 14 residues. CDR3 amino acids: CASSTLTGAREAFF. CDR3 DNA sequence: TGTGCCAGTAGTACCCTGACAGGGGCACGTGAAGCTTTCTTT. Based on the CDR3 plus reference TRBV19 and TRBJ1-1, the full variable domain is DGGITQSPKYLFRKEGQNVTLSCEQNLNHDAMYWYRQDPGQGLRLIYYSQIVNDFQKGDIAEGYSVSREKKESFPLTVTSAQKNPTAFYLCASSTLTGAREAFFGQGTRLTVV.

The chain is built from TRBV19 and TRBJ1-5, with D perhaps matching TRBD1 (6 bases). V was clipped by 3 bases and J by 2 bases, with 26 bases between them. This CDR3 region has 20 residues. Germline V lookup: CDR1 LNHDA, CDR2 SQIVND (reference sequence). For the CDR3, the DNA is TGTGCCAGTAGTATCTACAGGGCAAGCGATGTGACACCGGGCAATCAGCCCCAGCATTTT. The encoded protein is CASSIYRASDVTPGNQPQHF.

The chain joins TRBV5-6 to TRBJ2-7, with 8 bases fitting TRBD2. The CDR3 runs to 15 residues. Germline V lookup: CDR1 SGHDT, CDR2 YYEEEE. The V segment lost 1 base and the J segment 5 bases; nucleotides outside the gene matches: 8. CDR3 DNA: TGTGCCAGCAGCTTGCCGCAGGGACTAGTGGACGAGCAGTACTTC. Amino acids: CASSLPQGLVDEQYF.